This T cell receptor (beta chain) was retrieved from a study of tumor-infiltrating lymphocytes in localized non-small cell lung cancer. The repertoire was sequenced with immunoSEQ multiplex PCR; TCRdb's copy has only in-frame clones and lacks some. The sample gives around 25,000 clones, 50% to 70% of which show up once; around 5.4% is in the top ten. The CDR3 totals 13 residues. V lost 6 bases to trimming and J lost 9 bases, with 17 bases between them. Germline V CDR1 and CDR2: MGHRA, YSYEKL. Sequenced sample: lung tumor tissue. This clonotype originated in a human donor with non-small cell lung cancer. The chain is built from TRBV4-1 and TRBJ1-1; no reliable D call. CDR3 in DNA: TGCGCCAGCAGTTCTCTACCTCAGCAAAAAGCTTTCTTT. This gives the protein CASSSLPQQKAFF.